This T cell receptor (beta chain) was found in a study of T-cell reconstitution after alpha-beta-depleted transplantation in children (dated by TCRdb to the mid-2010s). About the study as a whole: The study quantitatively tracked T-cell immune reconstitution after TCRalphabeta/CD19-depleted allogeneic hematopoietic cell transplantation in children using TCR repertoire profiling.

The protocol used for the library was PCR. TCRdb lists the instrument as Illumina HiSeq 2500. To normalize quantification of the TCRbeta repertoire, the TCR libraries were built with molecular barcoding that relied on unique molecular identifiers. The raw public data were reprocessed by TCRdb itself: fastp quality trimming at Q25, MiXCR clonotype calling, in-frame beta chains only. CDR3 protein duplicates are merged, each entry listing the most common genes and DNA. The sample yields some 150,000 distinct CDR3 sequences; 8.8% were counted once. 15% to 20% of the sample lies in the top ten. What the treatment or condition label conveys for this sample: allogeneic hematopoietic cell transplantation with graft depleted of TCRalphabeta T cells and CD19 B cells. The transplant recipients were children given TCRalphabeta/CD19-depleted allogeneic hematopoietic cell grafts. What the study reported, not specific to this receptor: About two months after transplant, the apparently early recovery of alphabetaT-cell counts reportedly depended on just several hundred clones that had expanded rapidly and came from non-depleted graft cells. In some patients, the high TCRbeta diversity seen at day 60 was put down to recipient T cells and intrathymic progenitors that had survived conditioning. Over subsequent months, a decline in hyperexpanded clone frequencies was noted, and after one year, T-cell counts and TCRbeta diversity were mostly ascribed to newly produced T cells.

Sequences SNHLY (CDR1) and FYNNEI (CDR2) are obtained from the germline V gene. At the junction V is shortened by 6 bases and J by 3 bases; bases outside the gene matches: 9. Its CDR3 holds 15 amino acids, cysteine through phenylalanine. Left in the record is the CDR3 DNA by itself, 45 bases read in frame from the first base. There are a few counts of this clonotype. Its antigen is unknown. The input lacks base qualities; no much larger clone sits a single base away. The specimen comprised PBMCs, mostly from graft donor cells, sampled 180 days after TCRalphabeta/CD19-depleted stem cell transplant. The chain joins TRBV2 to TRBJ2-3, and 7 junction bases match TRBD1. The origin of this receptor is a female patient aged 2-9 years who had a stem cell transplant for congenital amegakaryocytic thrombocytopenia, so the T cells may come from the graft donor. The CDR3 corresponds to CASSETGQPTDTQYF. DNA sequence: TGTGCCAGCAGCGAGACGGGACAGCCAACAGATACGCAGTATTTT. Outside the CDR3, residues come from the reference TRBV2 and TRBJ2-3 proteins, so the full variable domain is: EPEVTQTPSHQVTQMGQEVILRCVPISNHLYFYWYRQILGQKVEFLVSFYNNEISEKSEIFDDQFSVERPDGSNFTLKIRSTKLEDSAMYFCASSETGQPTDTQYFGPGTRLTVL.